The 27 T cell receptor beta chains below were found in one sample sequenced in a study of Ad26.COV2.S vaccination and SARS-CoV-2 variants. Method: immunoSEQ multiplex PCR; TCRdb's copy keeps in-frame clones and lacks some. Here the sample spans about 87,000 clones, around 82% being singletons. Sequenced here: peripheral blood, sampled after recovery from COVID-19. The receptors originated from a human donor who had recovered from COVID-19.

This clone has just a few counts. The J gene is TRBJ1-2, the V gene TRBV18; 7 nucleotides match TRBD1. Unmatched junction bases numbered 2, after V lost 0 bases and J lost 4 bases. Per germline, CDR1 KGHSH and CDR2 LQKENI. The CDR3 sequence is 14 residues long. In nucleotides, the CDR3 is TGTGCCAGCTCACCACCGGACAGGCTCTATGGCTACACCTTC. As protein: CASSPPDRLYGYTF.

This chain connects TRBV29-1 to TRBJ1-5, with D hard to call. Between the trimmed V and J ends, which lost 4 bases and 0 bases, there was a span of 7 bases. This CDR3 comprises 13 residues. Germline V gene lookup returns CDR1 SQVTM and CDR2 ANQGSEA. The CDR3 nucleotides are TGCAGCGTTGGCGTGGATAGCAATCAGCCCCAGCATTTT. Translating it yields CSVGVDSNQPQHF. The whole variable domain, remainder taken from reference TRBV29-1 and TRBJ1-5, is SAVISQKPSRDICQRGTSLTIQCQVDSQVTMMFWYRQQPGQSLTLIATANQGSEATYESGFVIDKFPISRPNLTFSTLTVSNMSPEDSSIYLCSVGVDSNQPQHFGDGTRLSIL.

The rearrangement links TRBV28 to TRBJ2-7; 9 nucleotides line up with TRBD2. This CDR3 spans 18 amino acids. Germline lookup yields CDR1 MDHEN and CDR2 SYDVKM. Unmatched junction bases numbered 16, after V lost 5 bases and J lost 2 bases. The CDR3 sequence is CASSRGTSRRLAAYEQYF. Here the CDR3 DNA reads TGTGCCAGCAGTAGGGGGACTTCTCGACGACTAGCGGCCTACGAGCAGTACTTC.

This chain uses TRBV9 with TRBJ1-1, with a weak D call TRBD1 (6 bases). The germline gives CDR1 SGDLS, CDR2 YYNGEE. Deletions cut 0 bases from V and 4 bases from J, with 13 bases between. CDR3 length: 15 residues. CDR3 residues: CASSVASGGGTEAFF. As DNA, the CDR3 is TGTGCCAGCAGCGTAGCCTCCGGGGGCGGCACTGAAGCTTTCTTT.

The rearrangement joins TRBV13 to TRBJ2-7, with 8 bases that match TRBD1. V lost 2 bases to trimming and J lost 3 bases; unmatched junction nucleotides: 3. Germline CDR1 PRHDT, CDR2 FYEKMQ (reference sequence). This CDR3 comprises 14 residues. Here the CDR3 reads CASSLRGQDYEQYF. The CDR3, as DNA: TGTGCCAGCAGCTTACGGGGACAGGACTACGAGCAGTACTTC.

The genes are TRBV5-1 and TRBJ2-7; D might be TRBD1 (6 bases). CDR1 SGHRS and CDR2 YFSETQ come from the germline V gene. V lost 4 bases and J lost 2, with 16 bases in between. The CDR3 has 15 residues. In DNA form, the CDR3 reads TGCGCCAGCAGCCCTGTACGGACAGCGACCTACGAGCAGTACTTC. This codes for CASSPVRTATYEQYF.

This rearrangement joins TRBV7-2 to TRBJ2-7, with 7 positions matching TRBD1. The CDR3 consists of 13 residues. V gave up 3 bases and J gave up 3 bases; unmatched junction bases: 2. CDR1 is SGHTA, CDR2 FQGNSA, per germline. For the CDR3, the DNA is TGTGCCAGCAGCTTTGACAGGGTCTACGAGCAGTACTTC. Protein: CASSFDRVYEQYF.

The gene calls are TRBV19 and TRBJ2-2; TRBD1 matches 9 bases. The V and J ends lost 6 bases and 5 bases, in that order; junction bases with no gene match: 13. Germline V gives CDR1 LNHDA, CDR2 SQIVND (reference sequence). The CDR3 contains 17 residues. The CDR3 protein is CASRGGTGLARTGELFF. The CDR3 coding sequence is TGTGCCAGTAGAGGGGGGACAGGGCTAGCGCGAACCGGGGAGCTGTTTTTT.

The chain recombines TRBV10-1 with TRBJ2-3; 10 bases align to TRBD1. Trimming removed 4 bases from V and 5 bases from J; junction bases left unmatched: 6. The germline V gene encodes CDR1 WNHNN and CDR2 SYGVQD (reference sequence). The CDR3 length is 15 residues. CDR3: CASSATGTGEDTQYF. In DNA, the CDR3 is TGCGCCAGCAGTGCGACCGGGACAGGGGAAGATACGCAGTATTTT.

The chain is built from TRBV6-1 and TRBJ1-2, with a weak D call TRBD1 (6 bases). Germline V gene data show CDR1 as MNHNS and CDR2 as SASEGT. The V end was cut by 1 base, the J end by 6 bases, with 12 bases between. This CDR3 spans 14 amino acids. The CDR3 is CASSEVGASNGYTF. In DNA, the CDR3 is TGTGCCAGCAGTGAAGTGGGGGCTAGTAATGGCTACACCTTC.

This chain joins TRBV27 and TRBJ2-2; perhaps TRBD2 as D (6 bases). Germline V CDR1 and CDR2: MNHEY, SMNVEV (reference sequence). The V gene lost 5 bases and the J gene lost 8 bases, with 18 bases spanning the gap. The CDR3 sequence is 15 residues long. For the CDR3, the DNA is TGTGCCAGCAGTCGGGGGATCCCGCCACCGGGGGAGCTGTTTTTT. It translates to CASSRGIPPPGELFF.

The genes are TRBV27 and TRBJ2-6; either TRBD1 or TRBD2 may supply D (5 bases each). Germline V gene lookup returns CDR1 MNHEY and CDR2 SMNVEV (reference sequence). The CDR3 has 19 residues. The ends were cut back, 3 bases at V and 3 bases at J, with 21 bases in the middle. The CDR3 region is CASSFYGVQGIGGANVLTF. The CDR3 DNA reads TGTGCCAGCAGTTTTTACGGGGTTCAGGGAATAGGTGGGGCCAACGTCCTGACTTTC.

The chain recombines TRBV7-9 with TRBJ2-7, with TRBD1 matching over 7 bases. The germline V gene has CDR1 SEHNR and CDR2 FQNEAQ (reference sequence). The CDR3 contains 12 residues. Trimming cost V 6 bases and J 7 bases; bases outside gene matches: 6. CDR3 sequence reads: CASSRDRVEQYF. The CDR3 nucleotides are TGTGCCAGCAGTCGAGACAGGGTAGAGCAGTACTTC.

V usage is TRBV18 and J usage is TRBJ1-1, with D possibly being TRBD1 (6 bases). With 2 bases removed from V and 0 bases from J, the gap between germline ends came to 13 bases. Germline V gene data show CDR1 as KGHSH and CDR2 as LQKENI. The CDR3 totals 16 residues. Here the CDR3 reads CASSPATGLMNTEAFF. CDR3 DNA: TGTGCCAGCTCACCAGCGACAGGACTCATGAACACTGAAGCTTTCTTT.

The genes are TRBV10-1 and TRBJ1-1; 9 nucleotides line up with TRBD1. Germline trimming cut 2 bases from V and 4 bases from J; bases unmatched to any gene: 2. Germline CDR1 WNHNN, CDR2 SYGVQD (reference sequence). The CDR3 covers 14 residues. CDR3 bases: TGCGCCAGCAGTGAGACAGGGGGCACCACTGAAGCTTTCTTT. Its protein product is CASSETGGTTEAFF.

The chain joins TRBV7-6 to TRBJ2-3; D is uncertain. From germline, CDR1 is SGHVS and CDR2 FNYEAQ. The V gene lost 0 bases and the J gene lost 0 bases, with 13 bases spanning the gap. The CDR3 totals 17 residues. The CDR3 DNA reads TGTGCCAGCAGCTTAGCTGTCTCTGGTACTAGCACAGATACGCAGTATTTT. Translated, it gives CASSLAVSGTSTDTQYF.

The chain uses TRBV4-3 and TRBJ2-1; D is unclear. The V end lost 3 bases, the J end lost 0 bases, and 12 bases lay between the germline ends. This CDR3 contains 16 residues. Germline V gene data show CDR1 as LGHNA and CDR2 as YSLEER. The DNA for the CDR3 is TGCGCCAGCAGCCAGGATCCCGAGAGCTCCTACAATGAGCAGTTCTTC. It yields the protein CASSQDPESSYNEQFF.

CDR3 in amino acids: CASRAGTGELFF. DNA for the CDR3: TGTGCCAGTCGGGCAGGTACCGGGGAGCTGTTTTTT. The chain recombines TRBV5-4 with TRBJ2-2; no reliable D call. The germline gives CDR1 SGHNT, CDR2 YYREEE (reference sequence). Trimming removed 8 bases from V and 5 bases from J, with 10 bases in between. The CDR3 consists of 12 residues.

The rearrangement uses TRBV28 and TRBJ1-6; D unclear. The germline CDR1 and CDR2 sequences are MDHEN and SYDVKM. The CDR3 length is 16 residues. Trimming removed 7 bases at V and 10 bases at J, with 23 bases between. The CDR3 spells CASTLQRRRPSSPLHF. In nucleotides, the CDR3 is TGTGCCAGCACCCTACAACGGCGCAGGCCTTCGTCACCCCTCCACTTT.

The chain uses TRBV24-1 and TRBJ2-1; TRBD1 aligns across 10 bases. CDR3 length equals 18 residues. The V segment lost 0 bases and the J segment 4 bases; nucleotides outside the gene matches: 8. Germline V CDR1 and CDR2: KGHDR, SFDVKD. The CDR3 sequence is CATSDLYPGTGVYNEQFF. CDR3 sequence (DNA): TGTGCCACCAGTGATTTGTACCCCGGGACAGGGGTTTACAATGAGCAGTTCTTC.

CDR3 protein: CASSHSGSYEQYF. The CDR3 coding sequence is TGTGCCAGCAGTCACTCAGGGTCCTACGAGCAGTACTTC. The chain carries TRBV12-3 or TRBV12-4 and TRBJ2-7, with a tentative D call TRBD1 (5 bases). Trimming stripped 5 bases from V and 1 base from J, with 9 bases between. The CDR3 covers 13 residues.

The CDR3 sequence is CASSYSGGDQPQHF. The CDR3 DNA reads TGTGCCAGCAGTTACTCGGGGGGAGACCAGCCCCAGCATTTT. The rearrangement uses TRBV6-6 and TRBJ1-5; a weak D match, TRBD1 (5 bases). The germline CDR1 and CDR2 sequences are MNHNY and SVGAGI (reference sequence). V was clipped by 0 bases and J by 7 bases, with 10 bases between them. There are 14 residues in the CDR3.

This chain links TRBV6-2 or TRBV6-3 with TRBJ1-1, with D uncertain. Trimming removed 5 bases at V and 0 bases at J, with 19 bases between. From germline, CDR1 is MNHEY and CDR2 SVGEGT. The CDR3 covers 17 residues. The CDR3 sequence is CASSPRGKVSMNTEAFF. CDR3 in DNA: TGTGCCAGCAGTCCCCGTGGGAAGGTCTCAATGAACACTGAAGCTTTCTTT.

This clone was counted once. The genes are TRBV6-5 and TRBJ2-7; 9 nucleotides match TRBD1. The CDR3 is 13 residues long. CDR1 MNHEY and CDR2 SVGAGI come from the germline V gene. V lost 4 bases and J lost 6; bases outside the gene matches: 4. CDR3 sequence: CASSLGQGREQYF. The CDR3 DNA sequence: TGTGCCAGCAGTTTGGGACAGGGTCGCGAGCAGTACTTC.

This chain uses TRBV20-1 with TRBJ1-6, with D unresolved. The V and J ends lost 3 bases and 10 bases respectively, with 16 bases between them. In germline, CDR1 is DFQATT, CDR2 SNEGSKA (reference sequence). CDR3 length: 14 amino acids. As DNA, the CDR3 is TGCAGTGCTAGTCTCACAGAATTTAGGTCACCCCTCCACTTT. This gives the protein CSASLTEFRSPLHF.

The genes are TRBV5-5 and TRBJ2-4; D is perhaps TRBD2 (6 bases). CDR1 SGHKS and CDR2 YYEKEE come from the germline V gene (reference sequence). This CDR3 region has 17 residues. The V and J ends lost 0 bases and 1 base respectively, with 14 bases between them. CDR3 region: CASSLVGTSIAKNIQYF. The CDR3 nucleotides read TGTGCCAGCAGCTTGGTGGGGACTTCAATTGCCAAAAACATTCAGTACTTC.

The chain carries TRBV5-4 and TRBJ1-1; TRBD1 matches 7 bases. The CDR3 is 15 amino acids. Germline CDR1 is SGHNT and CDR2 is YYREEE (reference sequence). Losses at the gene ends were 4 bases for V and 1 base for J; bases not matched to a gene: 7. The CDR3 sequence: CASSRGGDRNTEAFF. DNA for the CDR3: TGTGCCAGCAGCCGTGGGGGGGACAGGAACACTGAAGCTTTCTTT.